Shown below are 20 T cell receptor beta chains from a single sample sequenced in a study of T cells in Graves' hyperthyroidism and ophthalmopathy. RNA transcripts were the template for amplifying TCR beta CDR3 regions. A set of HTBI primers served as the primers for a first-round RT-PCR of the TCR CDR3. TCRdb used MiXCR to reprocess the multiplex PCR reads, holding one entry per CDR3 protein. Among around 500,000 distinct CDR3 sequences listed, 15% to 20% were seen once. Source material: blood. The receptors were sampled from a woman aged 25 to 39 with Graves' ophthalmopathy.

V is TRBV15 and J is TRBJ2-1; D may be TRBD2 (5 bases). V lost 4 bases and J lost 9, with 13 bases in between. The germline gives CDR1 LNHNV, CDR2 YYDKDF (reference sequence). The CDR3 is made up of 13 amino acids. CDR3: CATSTKRHSEQFF. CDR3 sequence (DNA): TGTGCCACCAGCACCAAGCGGCACAGTGAGCAGTTCTTC.

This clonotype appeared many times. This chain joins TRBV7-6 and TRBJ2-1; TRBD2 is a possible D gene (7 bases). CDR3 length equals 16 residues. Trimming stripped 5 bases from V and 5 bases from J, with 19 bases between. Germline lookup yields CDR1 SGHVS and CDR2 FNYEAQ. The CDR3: CASSPDGGPPNNEQFF. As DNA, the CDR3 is TGTGCCAGCAGCCCGGACGGGGGGCCCCCCAACAATGAGCAGTTCTTC.

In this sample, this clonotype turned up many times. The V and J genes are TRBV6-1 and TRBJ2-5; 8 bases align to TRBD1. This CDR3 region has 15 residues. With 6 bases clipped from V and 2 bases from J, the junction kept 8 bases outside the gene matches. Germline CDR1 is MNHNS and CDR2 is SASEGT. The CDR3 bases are TGTGCCAGCAGGGAATCAGGGGGCTGGCAAGAGACCCAGTACTTC. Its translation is CASRESGGWQETQYF.

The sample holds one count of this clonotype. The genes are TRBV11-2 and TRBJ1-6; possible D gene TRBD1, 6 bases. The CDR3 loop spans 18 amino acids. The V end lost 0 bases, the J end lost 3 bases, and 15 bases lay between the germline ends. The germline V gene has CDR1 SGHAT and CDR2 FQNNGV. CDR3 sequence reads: CASSLDQPGQLYNSPLHF. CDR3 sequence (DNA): TGTGCCAGCAGCTTAGATCAGCCAGGACAGCTCTATAATTCACCCCTCCACTTT.

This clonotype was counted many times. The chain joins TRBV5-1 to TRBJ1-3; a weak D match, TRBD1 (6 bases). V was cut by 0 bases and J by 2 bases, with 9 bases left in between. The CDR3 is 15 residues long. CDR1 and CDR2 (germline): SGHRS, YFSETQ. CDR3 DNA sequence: TGCGCCAGCAGCTTGGCAGGGGATGCTGGAAACACCATATATTTT. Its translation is CASSLAGDAGNTIYF.

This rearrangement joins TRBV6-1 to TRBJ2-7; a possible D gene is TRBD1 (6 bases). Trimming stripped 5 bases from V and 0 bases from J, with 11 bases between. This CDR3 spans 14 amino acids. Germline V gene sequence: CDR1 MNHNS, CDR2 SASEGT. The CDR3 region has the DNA TGTGCCAGCAGTCAAACAGGGCTCTCCTACGAGCAGTACTTC. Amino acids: CASSQTGLSYEQYF.

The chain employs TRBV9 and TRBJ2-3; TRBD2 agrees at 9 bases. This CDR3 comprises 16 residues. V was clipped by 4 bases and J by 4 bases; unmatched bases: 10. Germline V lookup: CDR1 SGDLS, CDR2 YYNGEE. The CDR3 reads CASSPSSGRRADTQYF. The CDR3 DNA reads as TGTGCCAGCAGCCCCTCGAGCGGGAGGCGAGCAGATACGCAGTATTTT.

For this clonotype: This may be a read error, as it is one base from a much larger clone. The CDR3 region has the DNA TGCAGCGTTGGGGGGATCGACGGGGGAACCTACGAGCAGTACTTC. Its translation is CSVGGIDGGTYEQYF. The chain joins TRBV29-1 to TRBJ2-7; maybe TRBD2 (6 bases). This CDR3 has 15 residues. Per germline, CDR1 SQVTM and CDR2 ANQGSEA. Trimming pared 4 bases from V and 2 bases from J, leaving 18 bases between.

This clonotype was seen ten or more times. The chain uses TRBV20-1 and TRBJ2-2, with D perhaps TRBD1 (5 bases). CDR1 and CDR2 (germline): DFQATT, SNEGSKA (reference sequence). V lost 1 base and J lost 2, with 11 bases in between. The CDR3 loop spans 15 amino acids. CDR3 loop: CSARVQGTNTGELFF. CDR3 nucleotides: TGCAGTGCTAGAGTCCAGGGAACCAACACCGGGGAGCTGTTTTTT.

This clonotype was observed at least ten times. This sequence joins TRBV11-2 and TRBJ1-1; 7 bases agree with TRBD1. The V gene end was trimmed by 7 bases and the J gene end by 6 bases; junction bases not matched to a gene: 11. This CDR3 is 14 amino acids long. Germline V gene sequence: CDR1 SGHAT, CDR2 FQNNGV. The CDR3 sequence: CASIPGGLEPEAFF. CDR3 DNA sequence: TGTGCCAGCATCCCAGGGGGGCTGGAACCTGAAGCTTTCTTT.

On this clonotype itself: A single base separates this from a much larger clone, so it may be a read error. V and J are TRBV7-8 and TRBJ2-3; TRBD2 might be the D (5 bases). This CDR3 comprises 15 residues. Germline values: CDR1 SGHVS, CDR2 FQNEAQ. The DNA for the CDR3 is TGCGCCAACAGCCATGACGGGGTGACCACAGATACGCAGTATTTT. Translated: CANSHDGVTTDTQYF.

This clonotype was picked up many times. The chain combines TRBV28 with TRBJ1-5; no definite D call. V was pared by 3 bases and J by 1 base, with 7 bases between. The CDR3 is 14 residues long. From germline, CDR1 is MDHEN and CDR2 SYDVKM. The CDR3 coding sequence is TGTGCCAGCAGTTTCGAAAGAAGCAATCAGCCCCAGCATTTT. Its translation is CASSFERSNQPQHF.

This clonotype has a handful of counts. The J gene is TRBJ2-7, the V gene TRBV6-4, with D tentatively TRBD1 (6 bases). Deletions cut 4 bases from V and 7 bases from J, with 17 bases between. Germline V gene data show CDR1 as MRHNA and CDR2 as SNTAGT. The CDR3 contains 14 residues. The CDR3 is CASSVQGSSQEQYF. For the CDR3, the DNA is TGTGCCAGCAGTGTACAGGGCAGCTCCCAAGAGCAGTACTTC.

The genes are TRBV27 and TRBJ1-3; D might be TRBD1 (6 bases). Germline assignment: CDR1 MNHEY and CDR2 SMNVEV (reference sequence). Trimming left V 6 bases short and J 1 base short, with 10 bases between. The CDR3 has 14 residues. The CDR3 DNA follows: TGTGCCAGCAGGAAAGGGGGATCTGGAAACACCATATATTTT. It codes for CASRKGGSGNTIYF.

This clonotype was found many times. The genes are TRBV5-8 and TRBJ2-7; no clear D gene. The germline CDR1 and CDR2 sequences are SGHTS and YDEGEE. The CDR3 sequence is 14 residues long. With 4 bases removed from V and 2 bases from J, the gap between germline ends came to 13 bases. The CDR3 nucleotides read TGTGCCAGCAGCACCCCCTATACCCCCTACGAGCAGTACTTC. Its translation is CASSTPYTPYEQYF.

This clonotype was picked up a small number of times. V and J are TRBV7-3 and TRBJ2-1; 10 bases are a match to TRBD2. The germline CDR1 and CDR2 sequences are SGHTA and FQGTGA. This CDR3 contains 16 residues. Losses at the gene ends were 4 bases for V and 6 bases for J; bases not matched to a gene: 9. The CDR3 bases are TGTGCCAGCAGCTCCACTAGCGGGATAGGACCCAATGAGCAGTTCTTC. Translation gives CASSSTSGIGPNEQFF.

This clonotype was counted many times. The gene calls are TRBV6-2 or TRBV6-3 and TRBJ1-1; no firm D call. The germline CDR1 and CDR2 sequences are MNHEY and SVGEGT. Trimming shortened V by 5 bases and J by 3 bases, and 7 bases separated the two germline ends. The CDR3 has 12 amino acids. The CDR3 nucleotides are TGTGCCAGCAGTGACGCTTACACTGAAGCTTTCTTT. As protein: CASSDAYTEAFF.

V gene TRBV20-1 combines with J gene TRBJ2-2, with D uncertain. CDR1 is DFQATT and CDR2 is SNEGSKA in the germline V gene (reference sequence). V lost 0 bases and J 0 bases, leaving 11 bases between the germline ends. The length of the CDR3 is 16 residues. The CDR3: CSARDLEKANTGELFF. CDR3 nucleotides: TGCAGTGCTAGAGATCTGGAAAAGGCGAACACCGGGGAGCTGTTTTTT.

The CDR3 is CASSLGSSAEKLFF. In nucleotides, the CDR3 is TGTGCCAGCAGCTTAGGGTCTAGTGCTGAAAAACTGTTTTTT. The V call is TRBV7-2, the J call TRBJ1-4; D uncertain. This CDR3 is 14 amino acids long. Trimming removed 1 base from V and 7 bases from J, with 10 bases in between. Germline assignment: CDR1 SGHTA and CDR2 FQGNSA. The whole variable domain, filled in from reference TRBV7-2 and TRBJ1-4, reads GAGVSQSPSNKVTEKGKDVELRCDPISGHTALYWYRQSLGQGLEFLIYFQGNSAPDKSGLPSDRFSAERTGGSVSTLTIQRTQQEDSAVYLCASSLGSSAEKLFFGSGTQLSVL.

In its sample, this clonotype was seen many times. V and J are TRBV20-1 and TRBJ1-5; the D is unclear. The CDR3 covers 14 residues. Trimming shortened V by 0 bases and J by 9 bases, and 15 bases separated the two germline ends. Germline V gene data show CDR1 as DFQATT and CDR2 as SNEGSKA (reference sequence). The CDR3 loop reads CSARDRKGSPPQHF. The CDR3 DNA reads TGCAGTGCTAGAGATAGAAAGGGTTCCCCGCCCCAGCATTTT.